One T cell receptor beta chain is described in this entry. The length of the CDR3 is 14 residues. V was pared by 5 bases and J by 6 bases, with 5 bases of the junction left unmatched. CDR1 and CDR2 (germline): SEHNR, FQNEAQ (reference sequence). The sample originates from a study of blood T cell repertoires in COVID-19. Only in-frame clones appear in the TCRdb table, and some are missing; sequencing was by immunoSEQ multiplex PCR. The repertoire holds about 200,000 clones, roughly 86% seen once, with 5% to 7% in the top ten. The origin of this receptor is a man aged 35 to 55 with acute COVID-19. Sequenced input: PBMCs or T cells enriched from blood (not recorded which). The V and J genes are TRBV7-9 and TRBJ2-3; 10 bases are shared with TRBD1. The chain's CDR3 is CASSPWDRGDTQYF. In nucleotides, the CDR3 is TGTGCCAGCAGCCCGTGGGACAGGGGTGATACGCAGTATTTT.